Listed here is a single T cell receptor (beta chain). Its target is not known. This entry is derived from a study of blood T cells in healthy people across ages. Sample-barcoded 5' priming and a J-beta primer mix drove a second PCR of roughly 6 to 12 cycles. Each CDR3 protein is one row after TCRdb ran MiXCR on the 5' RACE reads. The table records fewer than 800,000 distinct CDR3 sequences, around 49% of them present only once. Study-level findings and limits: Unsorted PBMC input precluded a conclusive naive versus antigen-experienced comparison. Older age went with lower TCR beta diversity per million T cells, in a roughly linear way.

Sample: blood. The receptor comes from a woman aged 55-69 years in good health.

The CDR3 here is CATSGEPAGGRSNEQYF. Written as DNA, the CDR3 is TGTGCCACCAGTGGAGAGCCGGCGGGGGGACGTAGCAATGAGCAGTACTTC. This sequence joins TRBV24-1 and TRBJ2-7; 8 bases are shared with TRBD2. The germline V gene encodes CDR1 KGHDR and CDR2 SFDVKD. Trimming cost V 5 bases and J 7 bases; bases outside gene matches: 18. CDR3 length equals 17 residues.